The 9 T cell receptor beta chains listed next were all sequenced from one sample in a study of blood T cells in healthy people across ages (dated by TCRdb to the mid-2010s). Library generation was performed with 5' RACE. Sequencing used an Illumina HiSeq 2500. A second 7 to 11 cycle PCR used a sample-barcoded 5' primer and a J-beta primer mix. The raw public reads went through TCRdb reprocessing: fastp at Q25, MiXCR clone calling, in-frame beta chains kept. CDR3 protein sequences are deduplicated, and each keeps its most common genes and DNA. A total of 850,000 to 1,100,000 distinct CDR3 sequences appear in this sample, 30% to 40% of them only once. The ten top clones hold approximately 14% of the sample. Sequenced: blood. The origin of the receptors is a man in his late teens or twenties in good health.

The chain has TRBV7-9 and TRBJ1-1, with TRBD1 identical over 7 bases. The CDR3 length is 13 residues. With 5 bases clipped from V and 4 bases from J, the junction kept 4 bases outside the gene matches. The germline gives CDR1 SEHNR, CDR2 FQNEAQ (reference sequence). DNA of the CDR3: TGTGCCAGCAGCGTGGACAGGTTCACTGAAGCTTTCTTT. Its protein is CASSVDRFTEAFF.

In this sample, this clonotype turned up a few times. The V and J genes are TRBV7-3 and TRBJ1-1; D not resolved. The length of the CDR3 is 15 residues. Looked up from germline, CDR1 is SGHTA and CDR2 is FQGTGA. V lost 0 bases and J lost 1, with 9 bases in between. CDR3 nucleotides: TGTGCCAGCAGCTTAACGCGGGAGTCGAACACTGAAGCTTTCTTT. It encodes CASSLTRESNTEAFF.

This clonotype was seen repeatedly, ten times or more. This rearrangement joins TRBV12-3 or TRBV12-4 to TRBJ1-2, with D tentatively TRBD1 (6 bases). V was clipped by 2 bases and J by 7 bases, with 11 bases between them. This CDR3 has 13 amino acids. CDR3 nucleotide sequence: TGTGCCAGCAGTTTATCCAGGGGCGGTGGCTACACCTTC. It encodes CASSLSRGGGYTF.

This chain joins TRBV20-1 and TRBJ1-6, with D hard to call. Trimming took off 4 bases at V and 4 bases at J, with 23 bases between the two ends. The CDR3 runs to 18 residues. CDR1 is DFQATT and CDR2 is SNEGSKA in the germline V gene (reference sequence). The CDR3 protein is CSAKGIVGSYSYNSPLHF. DNA for the CDR3: TGCAGTGCTAAGGGCATCGTGGGTTCCTATTCGTATAATTCACCCCTCCACTTT.

The CDR3: CASSDLWDRGTNEKLFF. The CDR3 DNA follows: TGTGCCAGCAGCGACCTATGGGACAGGGGCACTAATGAAAAACTGTTTTTT. The genes are TRBV28 and TRBJ1-4; the match to TRBD1 covers 10 bases. The CDR3 length is 17 residues. The J segment lost 2 bases and the V segment lost 6 bases, leaving 9 bases of the junction unmatched. Germline V gene sequence: CDR1 MDHEN, CDR2 SYDVKM.

V gene TRBV30 combines with J gene TRBJ1-2; D gene ambiguous. Germline loops: CDR1 GTSNPN, CDR2 SVGIG (reference sequence). This CDR3 is built from 13 residues. Between the trimmed V and J ends, which lost 3 bases and 3 bases, there was a span of 11 bases. CDR3 sequence (DNA): TGTGCCTGGAGACCGGGTATTCACTATGGCTACACCTTC. It yields the protein CAWRPGIHYGYTF.

V usage is TRBV20-1 and J usage is TRBJ2-1; 9 bases align to TRBD2. CDR1 DFQATT and CDR2 SNEGSKA come from the germline V gene (reference sequence). CDR3 length: 15 amino acids. Losses at the gene ends were 3 bases for V and 7 bases for J; bases not matched to a gene: 10. The CDR3 here is CSASQGLAGKNEQFF. For the CDR3, the DNA is TGCAGTGCTAGCCAGGGGCTAGCGGGGAAGAATGAGCAGTTCTTC.

The chain links TRBV3-1 to TRBJ2-7; 13 bases match TRBD2. J lost 2 bases, V lost 4 bases, and 8 bases had no gene match. The CDR3 is made up of 17 amino acids. The germline CDR1 and CDR2 sequences are LGHDT and YNNKEL (reference sequence). The CDR3 sequence: CASSPRTSGGSPYEQYF. In DNA form, the CDR3 reads TGTGCCAGCAGCCCACGGACTAGCGGGGGTTCCCCCTACGAGCAGTACTTC.

This clonotype came up many times. An end of the junction does not agree with germline; a read error may underlie this. The CDR3 DNA follows: TGTGCCAGCAGCTTGGGCGGGTCCCAAGAGACCCAGTACTTC. Encoded protein: CASSLGGSQETQYF. The chain employs TRBV5-1 and TRBJ2-5; D perhaps matches TRBD2 (5 bases). This CDR3 has 14 residues. Germline CDR1 reads SGHRS; CDR2 reads YFSETQ.